This is a list of T cell receptor beta chains from one sample in a study of blood T cell repertoires in COVID-19. Data came from immunoSEQ multiplex PCR; TCRdb stores just in-frame clones and leaves some out. The sample contains about 220,000 clones, over 75% of which appear only once. Sequencing used PBMCs or T cells enriched from blood (not recorded which). The receptors here all came from a woman under 30 in a cohort exposed to, infected with or recovered from COVID-19 (not recorded which). Both conserved end residues are part of each CDR3. The D gene is left open where the match is weak. Clone sizes are given selectively: once, few, many, or a class where the clone is expanded.

v_gene	d_gene	j_gene	abundance	CDR3nt	CDR3aa
TRBV3-1/TRBV3-2	TRBD2	TRBJ2-1	once	TGTGCCAGCAGCCAAGATCTCACCGGGACTAGCGGGAGGGACGAGCAGTTCTTC	CASSQDLTGTSGRDEQFF
TRBV19	TRBD2	TRBJ2-1	once	TGTGCCAGTAGTATGGGACTAGCGGGGAGGGATGAGCAGTTCTTC	CASSMGLAGRDEQFF
TRBV5-6	TRBD2	TRBJ2-5	.	TGTGCCAGCAGCCCCGGGACTAGGGGACAGACCCAGTACTTC	CASSPGTRGQTQYF
TRBV19	TRBD1	TRBJ1-3	.	TGTGCCAGTCGGGACAGGGGCTCTGGAAACACCATATATTTT	CASRDRGSGNTIYF
TRBV12-5	.	TRBJ1-5	.	TGTGCTAGTGGTTCACACCCAAGCAATCAGCCCCAGCATTTT	CASGSHPSNQPQHF
TRBV19	.	TRBJ1-4	.	TGTGCCAGTAGTATAGGGCGGGACCTCGGTGAAAAACTGTTTTTT	CASSIGRDLGEKLFF
TRBV7-2	.	TRBJ1-5	.	TGTGCCAGCAGCCCCTCGAGAGGGTTTAGCAATCAGCCCCAGCATTTT	CASSPSRGFSNQPQHF
TRBV18	.	TRBJ2-7	.	TGTGCCAGCTCCGGGGTTGACGTCCACGAGCAGTACTTC	CASSGVDVHEQYF
TRBV24-1	.	TRBJ2-3	.	TGTGCCACCAGTGATTCCGGAGTTACGCAGTATTTT	CATSDSGVTQYF
TRBV19	TRBD1	TRBJ1-5	.	TGTGCCAGTAGTACGACCGGGACAGGGAATCAGCCCCAGCATTTT	CASSTTGTGNQPQHF
TRBV5-1	.	TRBJ1-6	.	TGCGCCAGCAGCTTGCAGGGTCAGGGTTATAATTCACCCCTCCACTTT	CASSLQGQGYNSPLHF
TRBV3-1/TRBV3-2	TRBD1	TRBJ2-7	.	TGTGCCAGCAGACCTTCGGGACAGAAGCTTGGGGAGCAGTACTTC	CASRPSGQKLGEQYF
TRBV2	TRBD2	TRBJ2-2	.	TGTGCCAGCAGTTCCCGACTAGCGGGGGGGCCCGGGGAGCTGTTTTTT	CASSSRLAGGPGELFF
TRBV10-3	.	TRBJ2-1	.	TGTGCCATCAGTGAGTCGACTACGGCTAACTCCTACAATGAGCAGTTCTTC	CAISESTTANSYNEQFF
TRBV5-1	TRBD2	TRBJ2-1	.	TGCGCCAGCAGCTTGGACTGGACTAGCAATAATGAGCAGTTCTTC	CASSLDWTSNNEQFF